These 10 T cell receptor beta chains were all obtained from the same sample, sequenced in a study of CD8+ T cells in alopecia areata (dated by TCRdb to the late 2010s). Cells from mouse cutaneous lymph nodes were pooled, stained for CD4, CD8alpha, NKG2D, NKG2ACE and other markers, and then sorted on a BD Influx. Receptor libraries were prepared by the immunoSEQ multiplex PCR assay. For TCR sequencing, RNA was extracted from every sample and reverse transcribed into cDNA to serve as template. Sourced from immuneACCESS, this table was stored by TCRdb with only in-frame sequences that have V and J called. A share of the clones is absent; for the studies checked, an unresolved V gene accounts for under half, and the remainder has no known explanation. Across this sample, 270,000 or so clones were tabulated and none appeared just once. The ten largest clones capture roughly 1.2% of the sample. Sequences were obtained from CD4+ T cells sorted from a lymph node. These receptors were obtained from a C3H/HeJ mouse with alopecia areata. These mice carry the MHC haplotype H2-k.

In this sample, this clone turned up a few times. The gene names here belong to mouse. The DNA ends 4 residues before the CDR3 does, and the rest of the CDR3 is filled in from the germline J gene. The rearrangement joins TRBV5 to TRBJ1-2, with a tentative D call TRBD1 (6 bases). CDR1 is LGHNA and CDR2 is YNLKQL in the germline V gene (reference sequence). The CDR3 is 14 amino acids. V was clipped by 5 bases and J by 0 bases, with 10 bases between them. The covered CDR3 bases are TGTGCCAGCAGCAGAGGGGGTTCAAACTCC. This gives the protein CASSRGGSNS. The whole CDR3 sequence reads CASSRGGSNSDYTF.

About this clone: Each gene name is a mouse one. The CDR3 end is not reached by the read, which stops 4 residues before it; the germline J gene fills it in. The V and J genes are TRBV5 and TRBJ2-1; maybe TRBD1 (6 bases). The CDR3 has 14 residues. Germline assignment: CDR1 LGHNA and CDR2 YNLKQL (reference sequence). V lost 4 bases and J 4 bases, leaving 11 bases between the germline ends. CDR3 DNA, as far as it was read: TGTGCCAGCAGCCTCCGGGACAAATATGCT. Amino acids: CASSLRDKYA. The whole CDR3 protein is CASSLRDKYAEQFF.

This clone was seen a handful of times. Gene names are mouse gene names. The sequenced fragment ends 4 residues before the CDR3 boundary, so the rest is inferred from the germline J gene. The sample has other DNA sequences that encode this CDR3 too. The chain recombines TRBV5 with TRBJ2-5; D gene uncertain. CDR1 and CDR2 (germline): LGHNA, YNLKQL (reference sequence). The ends were cut back, 3 bases at V and 2 bases at J, with 6 bases in the middle. CDR3 length: 13 amino acids. The part of the CDR3 DNA that was read is TGTGCCAGCAGCCAGCAAATCCAAGAC. Its translation: CASSQQIQD. The whole CDR3 reads CASSQQIQDTQYF.

Comment on this clone: The gene symbols are mouse symbols. The sequence runs out 4 residues before the end of the CDR3; the remainder is reconstructed from the germline J gene. The chain carries TRBV13-2 and TRBJ2-7; 8 bases are shared with TRBD2. The CDR3 is 13 amino acids. Germline CDR1 and CDR2: NNHNN and SYGAGS (reference sequence). The CDR3 protein is CASGDGLGYEQYF. CDR3 DNA, as far as it was read: TGTGCCAGCGGTGATGGACTGGGGTAT.

A remark on this clone: Genes and germline come from the mouse. Read data end 4 residues before the CDR3 end; the end is taken from the germline J gene. The chain couples TRBV13-1 to TRBJ2-1, with TRBD2 identical over 10 bases. Looked up from germline, CDR1 is NSHNY and CDR2 is SYGAGN. V lost 2 bases to trimming and J lost 3 bases; unmatched junction nucleotides: 2. The CDR3 spans 15 residues. CDR3 amino acids: CASSDWGGSYAEQFF. The CDR3 DNA, read in part, is TGTGCCAGCAGTGACTGGGGGGGCAGCTATGCT.

This clone was observed a handful of times. All gene names here are mouse names. The read ends 4 residues before the CDR3 terminus; that terminus is restored from the germline J gene. The genes are TRBV1 and TRBJ2-5; 7 nucleotides match TRBD1. The trim removed 3 bases at V and 2 bases at J, leaving 2 bases unmatched. In germline, CDR1 is NSQYPW, CDR2 LRSPGD (reference sequence). There are 14 residues in the CDR3. The CDR3 DNA, read in part, is TGCACCTGCAGTGCGACAGGGTCCCAAGAC. As protein: CTCSATGSQD. The complete CDR3 protein is CTCSATGSQDTQYF.

Note on this clone: Mouse gene names apply. The CDR3 is cut off 4 residues early in the read; its end comes from the germline J gene. The chain couples TRBV1 to TRBJ2-5; tentative D call: TRBD1 (7 bases). Germline assignment: CDR1 NSQYPW and CDR2 LRSPGD (reference sequence). The CDR3 is made up of 13 amino acids. The sequenced part of the CDR3 DNA is TGCACCTGCAGTGCTAGGGGGCGGGAC. Translation: CTCSARGRD. The whole CDR3 protein reads CTCSARGRDTQYF.

This clone was seen a few times. Gene names refer to mouse genes. The CDR3 end falls 4 residues outside the read, so it is completed with the germline J gene. The same CDR3 is also encoded by other DNA sequences in this sample. This sequence joins TRBV19 and TRBJ2-7, with 7 positions matching TRBD1. This CDR3 contains 13 residues. Losses at the gene ends were 5 bases for V and 0 bases for J; bases not matched to a gene: 2. Per germline, CDR1 FNHDT and CDR2 SITEND (reference sequence). CDR3: CASRRDSSYEQYF. The DNA read from the CDR3 is TGTGCCAGCAGACGGGACAGCTCCTAT.

This clone was seen only a few times. Gene labels here are mouse ones. The read falls 4 residues short of the CDR3 end, and the missing part is taken from the germline J gene. This chain uses TRBV13-3 with TRBJ2-1, with 8 bases fitting TRBD1. J gave up 1 base and V 5 bases, and 2 bases lay outside the gene matches. Germline loops: CDR1 NNHDY, CDR2 SYVADS. CDR3 size: 14 residues. CDR3 DNA (partial): TGTGCCAGCAGGGACAGGGCGAACTATGCT. Its translation is CASRDRANYA. The full-length CDR3 reads as CASRDRANYAEQFF.

At least ten counts were recorded for this clone. Gene names and germline refer to mouse. The CDR3 extends 4 residues past the end of the read, so its final part is completed from the germline J gene. Other DNA variants within this sample encode the same CDR3. J is TRBJ2-3 and V is TRBV1, with D possibly TRBD1 on 5 matching bases. V shed 4 bases and J shed 3 bases, with 5 bases lying between them. From germline, CDR1 is NSQYPW and CDR2 LRSPGD (reference sequence). The CDR3 loop spans 12 amino acids. CDR3 protein: CTCSDRAETLYF. The part of the CDR3 DNA that was read is TGCACCTGCAGTGACAGGGCAGAA.